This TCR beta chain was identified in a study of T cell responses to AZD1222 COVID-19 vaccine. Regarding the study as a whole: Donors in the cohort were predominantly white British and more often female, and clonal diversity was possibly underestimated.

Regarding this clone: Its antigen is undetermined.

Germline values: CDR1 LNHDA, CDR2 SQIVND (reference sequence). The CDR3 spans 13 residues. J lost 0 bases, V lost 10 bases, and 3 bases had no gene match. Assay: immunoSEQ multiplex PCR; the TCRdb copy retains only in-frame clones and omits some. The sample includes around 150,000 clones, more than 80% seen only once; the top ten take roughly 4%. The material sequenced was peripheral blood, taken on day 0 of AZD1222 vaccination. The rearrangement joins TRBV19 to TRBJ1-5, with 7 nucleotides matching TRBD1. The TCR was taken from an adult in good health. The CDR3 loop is CATQGVSNQPQHF. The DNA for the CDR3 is TGTGCCACCCAGGGGGTTAGCAATCAGCCCCAGCATTTT.